What follows are 22 T cell receptor beta chains derived from one specimen sequenced in a study of OX40 agonist ivuxolimab in advanced cancers. The repertoire was sequenced with immunoSEQ multiplex PCR; TCRdb's copy has only in-frame clones and lacks some. Of about 66,000 clones detected, roughly 87% appear once; the ten largest clones hold roughly 2%. Sequencing was performed on CD4+ or CD8+ T cells sorted from blood, taken in a trial of the OX40 agonist ivuxolimab. All receptors come from an adult with an advanced solid tumor such as melanoma, head and neck, liver or kidney cancer.

The chain couples TRBV15 to TRBJ1-5; D call uncertain. The germline CDR1 and CDR2 sequences are LNHNV and YYDKDF (reference sequence). The CDR3 consists of 12 residues. The V end was cut by 1 base, the J end by 5 bases, with 3 bases between. The chain's CDR3 is CATSRVYQPQHF. The CDR3 DNA is TGTGCCACCAGCAGAGTATATCAGCCCCAGCATTTT. The full variable domain, with the rest looked up from reference TRBV15 and TRBJ1-5, is DAMVIQNPRYQVTQFGKPVTLSCSQTLNHNVMYWYQQKSSQAPKLLFHYYDKDFNNEADTPDNFQSRRPNTSFCFLDIRSPGLGDTAMYLCATSRVYQPQHFGDGTRLSIL.

V usage is TRBV4-1 and J usage is TRBJ2-1, with D perhaps TRBD2 (6 bases). The V gene's germline CDR1 is MGHRA and CDR2 YSYEKL. CDR3 length equals 16 residues. Trimming pared 1 base from V and 8 bases from J, leaving 18 bases between. The CDR3 sequence: CASSQAGTPIKHEQFF. In DNA form, the CDR3 reads TGCGCCAGCAGCCAAGCGGGGACTCCTATTAAACATGAGCAGTTCTTC.

A few counts support this clone. The J gene is TRBJ2-3, the V gene TRBV19, with 11 bases lining up with TRBD2. With 4 bases clipped from V and 4 bases from J, the junction kept 10 bases outside the gene matches. There are 17 residues in the CDR3. Germline values: CDR1 LNHDA, CDR2 SQIVND (reference sequence). The CDR3 DNA reads TGTGCCAGTAGTACTCGATATAGCGGGGGGGCAGCAGATACGCAGTATTTT. Translating it yields CASSTRYSGGAADTQYF.

The chain couples TRBV18 to TRBJ1-2; a weak D match, TRBD1 (6 bases). V lost 5 bases to trimming and J lost 2 bases, with 9 bases between them. Germline V CDR1 and CDR2: KGHSH, LQKENI. This CDR3 is built from 13 residues. The CDR3 sequence: CASSLDRNYGYTF. The CDR3 DNA reads as TGTGCCAGCTCATTGGACAGAAACTATGGCTACACCTTC.

This chain connects TRBV5-4 to TRBJ1-4; TRBD1 matches 8 bases. With 0 bases clipped from V and 4 bases from J, the junction kept 5 bases outside the gene matches. Germline CDR1 SGHNT, CDR2 YYREEE (reference sequence). The CDR3 has 16 amino acids. CDR3 bases: TGTGCCAGCAGCTTGGGACAGGGGCTGGGTAATGAAAAACTGTTTTTT. Residues: CASSLGQGLGNEKLFF.

This rearrangement joins TRBV5-8 to TRBJ2-6; D gene uncertain. V lost 0 bases and J 2 bases, leaving 9 bases between the germline ends. CDR3 length: 16 residues. Germline-derived CDR1 and CDR2 are SGHTS and YDEGEE. The CDR3: CASSLALTAGANVLTF. As DNA, the CDR3 is TGTGCCAGCAGCTTGGCCCTCACAGCTGGGGCCAACGTCCTGACTTTC.

This clone has only one observation. The same CDR3 is also encoded by other DNA sequences in this sample. The J gene is TRBJ1-6, the V gene TRBV10-3, with 11 positions matching TRBD1. V shed 3 bases, J shed 7 bases, and the junction held 2 bases outside the gene matches. The CDR3 extends over 15 amino acids. CDR1 is ENHRY and CDR2 is SYGVKD in the germline V gene. CDR3 amino acids: CAISDGDRGNSPLHF. The CDR3 nucleotides are TGTGCCATCAGTGATGGGGACAGGGGGAATTCACCCCTCCACTTT.

The rearrangement joins TRBV2 to TRBJ1-5; TRBD1 is a possible D gene (6 bases). Per germline, CDR1 SNHLY and CDR2 FYNNEI. The CDR3 is 14 residues long. Trimming took off 5 bases at V and 2 bases at J, with 10 bases between the two ends. Here the CDR3 reads CASSLRGGNQPQHF. The CDR3 DNA sequence: TGTGCCAGCAGTTTGAGGGGGGGCAATCAGCCCCAGCATTTT.

The CDR3 nucleotides read TGCGCCAGCAGCTCGGAAGGGACACTAGCGGGGTCCTCAAGGCAGTACAATGAGCAGTTCTTC. Translation gives CASSSEGTLAGSSRQYNEQFF. This chain joins TRBV5-1 and TRBJ2-1, with 10 bases that match TRBD2. Germline trimming cut 3 bases from V and 4 bases from J; bases unmatched to any gene: 22. This CDR3 is 21 amino acids long. Looked up from germline, CDR1 is SGHRS and CDR2 is YFSETQ.

The chain links TRBV28 to TRBJ2-2; D remains ambiguous. Trimming cost V 7 bases and J 3 bases, with 9 bases left between them. This CDR3 region has 13 residues. The germline CDR1 and CDR2 sequences are MDHEN and SYDVKM. CDR3 DNA sequence: TGTGCCAGCACGTTACTATACACCGGGGAGCTGTTTTTT. It translates to CASTLLYTGELFF.

V usage is TRBV28 and J usage is TRBJ2-7; D possibly corresponds to TRBD2 (5 bases). The V gene's germline CDR1 is MDHEN and CDR2 SYDVKM. The CDR3 has 12 residues. V was clipped by 6 bases and J by 6 bases, with 12 bases between them. The CDR3 reads CASSLTRSEQYF. CDR3 nucleotide sequence: TGTGCCAGCAGCCTAACTAGGTCCGAGCAGTACTTC.

The chain is built from TRBV27 and TRBJ1-5; 7 bases map to TRBD1. The ends lost 5 bases at V and 0 bases at J; junction bases unmatched: 4. Germline-derived CDR1 and CDR2 are MNHEY and SMNVEV (reference sequence). The CDR3 sequence is 15 residues long. The CDR3 DNA sequence: TGTGCCAGCAGTCGGACAGGTAATAGCAATCAGCCCCAGCATTTT. Amino acids: CASSRTGNSNQPQHF.

This clone was recorded once. The chain joins TRBV7-3 to TRBJ2-2; the D is unclear. Germline V lookup: CDR1 SGHTA, CDR2 FQGTGA. The CDR3 length is 12 residues. V was cut by 3 bases and J by 6 bases, with 5 bases left in between. DNA for the CDR3: TGTGCCAGCAGCTTTAGTGCCGGGGAGCTGTTTTTT. Translation: CASSFSAGELFF.

The V and J genes are TRBV6-1 and TRBJ1-4; possible D gene TRBD1, 5 bases. The CDR3 spans 14 residues. Between the trimmed V and J ends, which lost 1 base and 11 bases, there was a span of 14 bases. Looked up from germline, CDR1 is MNHNS and CDR2 is SASEGT. This CDR3 is CASSEGAGNVKLFF. CDR3 coding DNA: TGTGCCAGCAGTGAAGGGGCAGGGAATGTCAAACTGTTTTTT.

This clone was seen a single time. The DNA of the CDR3 is TGTGCCAGCAGCTTACAGGAGATTGATATATCTGGCTACACCTTC. This gives the protein CASSLQEIDISGYTF. This rearrangement joins TRBV11-2 to TRBJ1-2; unclear D gene. CDR1 SGHAT and CDR2 FQNNGV come from the germline V gene. CDR3 length: 15 residues. With 2 bases removed from V and 7 bases from J, the gap between germline ends came to 17 bases.

The sample holds one count of this clone. V usage is TRBV28 and J usage is TRBJ1-1, with D uncertain. Germline-derived CDR1 and CDR2 are MDHEN and SYDVKM. The V gene lost 5 bases and the J gene lost 5 bases, with 18 bases spanning the gap. This CDR3 is built from 15 residues. The CDR3, as DNA: TGTGCCAGCAGTGGGAGCGGCGCTGGGGAAACTGAAGCTTTCTTT. Its protein product is CASSGSGAGETEAFF.

This chain's CDR3 is CASSPGTQVGNTIYF. In DNA, the CDR3 is TGTGCCAGCTCACCTGGTACCCAGGTCGGAAACACCATATATTTT. V is TRBV18 and J is TRBJ1-3; D not certain. V was shortened by 3 bases and J by 4 bases, with 13 bases between the two germline ends. The CDR3 sequence is 15 residues long. The germline V gene has CDR1 KGHSH and CDR2 LQKENI.

The genes are TRBV19 and TRBJ1-1; the match to TRBD1 covers 9 bases. CDR3 length equals 16 residues. CDR1 is LNHDA and CDR2 is SQIVND in the germline V gene (reference sequence). V was clipped by 6 bases and J by 1 base; unmatched bases: 9. CDR3 coding DNA: TGTGCCAGTAGGCGACAGGGGGGCATTTCGAACACTGAAGCTTTCTTT. It codes for CASRRQGGISNTEAFF. Complete variable domain (other parts from reference TRBV19 and TRBJ1-1): DGGITQSPKYLFRKEGQNVTLSCEQNLNHDAMYWYRQDPGQGLRLIYYSQIVNDFQKGDIAEGYSVSREKKESFPLTVTSAQKNPTAFYLCASRRQGGISNTEAFFGQGTRLTVV.

The chain recombines TRBV30 with TRBJ1-2; weak D call: TRBD1 (6 bases). The CDR3 has 16 residues. Trimming left V 2 bases short and J 2 bases short, with 18 bases between. In germline, CDR1 is GTSNPN, CDR2 SVGIG (reference sequence). The DNA of the CDR3 is TGTGCCTGGAGTAGGGGGGGAGCTGATATAAACTATGGCTACACCTTC. This gives the protein CAWSRGGADINYGYTF.

V and J are TRBV20-1 and TRBJ2-3; D is undetermined. Germline values: CDR1 DFQATT, CDR2 SNEGSKA (reference sequence). The CDR3 length is 11 residues. V was cut by 7 bases and J by 2 bases, with 7 bases left in between. The CDR3 DNA is TGCAGTGTCGGATACACAGATACGCAGTATTTT. Translation: CSVGYTDTQYF.

This clone is a singleton in its sample. This chain uses TRBV19 with TRBJ1-1; D is unresolved. The germline V and J ends were trimmed by 5 bases and 5 bases, with 9 bases remaining between them. CDR3 length: 12 amino acids. Germline values: CDR1 LNHDA, CDR2 SQIVND (reference sequence). This chain's CDR3 is CASSSRGTEAFF. The DNA for the CDR3 is TGTGCCAGTAGTTCACGGGGTACTGAAGCTTTCTTT.

This chain connects TRBV11-3 to TRBJ2-6; D not certain. The V end was cut by 2 bases, the J end by 12 bases, with 11 bases between. The CDR3 has 13 amino acids. The V gene's germline CDR1 is SGHNT and CDR2 YENEEA. The CDR3 DNA is TGTGCCAGCAGCTTAACAGACCAGAGCGTCCTGACTTTC. This codes for CASSLTDQSVLTF.